This TCR beta chain comes out of a study of cytomegalovirus exposure and HLA in healthy donors. The PCR had 60 Vbeta and 13 Jbeta primers. The method was immunoSEQ multiplex PCR; TCRdb's version includes in-frame clones alone and lacks a portion of them. The sample has roughly 120,000 clones, around 67% seen once. The CDR3 extends over 14 amino acids. The V gene lost 0 bases and the J gene lost 7 bases, with 10 bases spanning the gap. The germline CDR1 and CDR2 sequences are SGHRS and YFSETQ. The receptor was isolated from a woman between 35 and 50 years old in good health and CMV-seronegative. The V and J genes are TRBV5-1 and TRBJ2-2, with D hard to call. Specimen: PBMCs. The CDR3 sequence: CASSLEEAFGELFF. DNA of the CDR3: TGCGCCAGCAGCTTGGAGGAAGCGTTCGGGGAGCTGTTTTTT.